The 29 T cell receptor beta chains given below trace back to one sample, sequenced in a study of blood T cell repertoires in COVID-19. Profiled with immunoSEQ multiplex PCR; TCRdb holds only in-frame clones, not every one. The sample has fewer than 80,000 clones, about 90% seen once. Sequenced material: peripheral blood. The receptor source for this set is a middle-aged man with acute or convalescent COVID-19.

The rearrangement uses TRBV3-1 (or the pseudogene TRBV3-2) and TRBJ1-5, with 10 bases aligning to TRBD1. CDR1 is LGHDT and CDR2 is YNNKEL in the germline V gene (reference sequence). V gave up 2 bases and J gave up 5 bases; unmatched junction bases: 3. CDR3 length: 15 residues. In DNA form, the CDR3 reads TGTGCCAGCAGCCAAAGGACAGGGGGAGATCAGCCCCAGCATTTT. Translating gives CASSQRTGGDQPQHF.

The chain couples TRBV11-2 to TRBJ2-1; D not resolved. CDR3 length: 14 amino acids. The V gene lost 4 bases and the J gene lost 9 bases, with 16 bases spanning the gap. CDR1 and CDR2 from the germline V gene are SGHAT and FQNNGV. The CDR3 DNA sequence: TGTGCCAGCAGCTGGGCCAGATCCTCCCTTGAGCAGTTCTTC. This translates into CASSWARSSLEQFF.

Here the CDR3 reads CASRGGRATGELFF. CDR3 sequence (DNA): TGTGCCAGTCGGGGCGGGAGGGCCACCGGGGAGCTGTTTTTT. The chain links TRBV19 to TRBJ2-2, with 9 bases identical to TRBD2. The CDR3 contains 14 residues. V lost 8 bases and J lost 4; bases outside the gene matches: 5. CDR1 is LNHDA and CDR2 is SQIVND in the germline V gene (reference sequence).

The chain carries TRBV30 and TRBJ2-1; 9 positions match TRBD2. The trim removed 0 bases at V and 0 bases at J, leaving 0 bases unmatched. The CDR3 totals 15 residues. Germline CDR1 is GTSNPN and CDR2 is SVGIG (reference sequence). CDR3 sequence reads: CAWSVAGGSYNEQFF. The CDR3 DNA sequence: TGTGCCTGGAGTGTAGCGGGAGGCTCCTACAATGAGCAGTTCTTC.

This chain uses TRBV27 with TRBJ1-1; a possible D gene is TRBD1 (5 bases). Germline loops: CDR1 MNHEY, CDR2 SMNVEV (reference sequence). The CDR3 spans 15 residues. The ends were cut back, 0 bases at V and 2 bases at J, with 10 bases in the middle. The CDR3 spells CASSLSFQGNTEAFF. The CDR3 DNA is TGTGCCAGCAGTTTATCTTTCCAGGGTAACACTGAAGCTTTCTTT.

The CDR3 here is CASSIGTGGALGTGELFF. The CDR3 DNA follows: TGTGCCAGTAGTATCGGAACAGGGGGCGCTTTGGGTACCGGGGAGCTGTTTTTT. The chain links TRBV19 to TRBJ2-2; 9 bases align to TRBD1. Germline CDR1 and CDR2: LNHDA and SQIVND (reference sequence). V lost 3 bases to trimming and J lost 5 bases; unmatched junction nucleotides: 13. The CDR3 sequence is 18 residues long.

This chain connects TRBV6-5 to TRBJ1-6; 8 positions match TRBD1. CDR3 length: 16 residues. V lost 1 base, J lost 5 bases, and 4 bases stayed unmatched. Germline loops: CDR1 MNHEY, CDR2 SVGAGI. CDR3 DNA sequence: TGTGCCAGCAGTTACTTAGGACAGGGCCATAATTCACCCCTCCACTTT. This translates into CASSYLGQGHNSPLHF.

This chain joins TRBV9 and TRBJ2-5; D is perhaps TRBD2 (5 bases). CDR3 length: 14 amino acids. V was pared by 0 bases and J by 2 bases, with 8 bases between. Germline CDR1 and CDR2: SGDLS and YYNGEE. The CDR3 region is CASSVDERQETQYF. In DNA form, the CDR3 reads TGTGCCAGCAGCGTAGACGAGCGGCAAGAGACCCAGTACTTC. The full variable domain, its missing parts supplied by reference TRBV9 and TRBJ2-5, is DSGVTQTPKHLITATGQRVTLRCSPRSGDLSVYWYQQSLDQGLQFLIQYYNGEERAKGNILERFSAQQFPDLHSELNLSSLELGDSALYFCASSVDERQETQYFGPGTRLLVL.

This chain links TRBV19 with TRBJ2-3; a weak D match, TRBD1 (5 bases). The ends were cut back, 5 bases at V and 4 bases at J, with 16 bases in the middle. CDR1 LNHDA and CDR2 SQIVND come from the germline V gene (reference sequence). CDR3 size: 15 residues. The DNA for the CDR3 is TGTGCCAGTAGTGGTCCCAGGGAACGCCCAGATACGCAGTATTTT. This sequence encodes CASSGPRERPDTQYF.

V is TRBV7-9 and J is TRBJ2-2; tentative D call: TRBD2 (6 bases). The CDR3 length is 14 residues. The germline V gene has CDR1 SEHNR and CDR2 FQNEAQ (reference sequence). Trimming cost V 3 bases and J 6 bases, with 11 bases left between them. CDR3 nucleotides: TGTGCCAGCAGCTTGGGACTGAGGGCCGGGGAGCTGTTTTTT. Its translation: CASSLGLRAGELFF.

V and J are TRBV30 and TRBJ2-3; TRBD2 agrees at 11 bases. Trimming took 5 bases from V and 3 from J; bases not matched to a gene: 10. The germline CDR1 and CDR2 sequences are GTSNPN and SVGIG (reference sequence). The CDR3 totals 16 residues. The CDR3 DNA is TGTGCCTGGGGGGCACTAGCGGGAGCCGGAACAGATACGCAGTATTTT. This sequence encodes CAWGALAGAGTDTQYF.

The gene calls are TRBV7-8 and TRBJ2-7, with D perhaps TRBD2 (6 bases). The CDR3 length is 14 residues. Trimming pared 2 bases from V and 6 bases from J, leaving 14 bases between. Per the germline V gene, CDR1 is SGHVS and CDR2 is FQNEAQ. The CDR3 region has the DNA TGTGCCAGCAGCTTAAGGGAACTGGGAGGCGAGCAGTACTTC. Translation: CASSLRELGGEQYF.

This sequence joins TRBV4-3 and TRBJ1-2; D not certain. The germline V gene has CDR1 LGHNA and CDR2 YSLEER. Trimming removed 2 bases at V and 2 bases at J, with 9 bases between. The CDR3 totals 14 residues. The CDR3 protein is CASSQRRRNYGYTF. Written as DNA, the CDR3 is TGCGCCAGCAGCCAAAGGAGACGAAACTATGGCTACACCTTC.

V is TRBV6-5 and J is TRBJ1-1; 8 nucleotides align to TRBD1. CDR1 and CDR2 from the germline V gene are MNHEY and SVGAGI. The CDR3 runs 14 residues. With 6 bases clipped from V and 3 bases from J, the junction kept 6 bases outside the gene matches. The DNA for the CDR3 is TGTGCCAGCAGGCGACAGGGGAGGGACACTGAAGCTTTCTTT. Its translation is CASRRQGRDTEAFF.

The chain couples TRBV11-2 to TRBJ1-2; the D gene is possibly TRBD1 (5 bases). With 5 bases removed from V and 3 bases from J, the gap between germline ends came to 13 bases. This CDR3 is 14 amino acids long. Germline V gene lookup returns CDR1 SGHAT and CDR2 FQNNGV. CDR3 protein: CASSGMTVYYGYTF. CDR3 nucleotides: TGTGCCAGCAGCGGGATGACAGTATACTATGGCTACACCTTC.

This clone was detected a few times. This sequence joins TRBV19 and TRBJ2-7; possibly TRBD2 for D (6 bases). V lost 3 bases, J lost 7 bases, and 16 bases lay in between. Germline values: CDR1 LNHDA, CDR2 SQIVND (reference sequence). The CDR3 length is 14 residues. Here the CDR3 DNA reads TGTGCCAGTAGTATGATGCGGTCCGGAGGGGAGCAGTACTTC. Translated, it gives CASSMMRSGGEQYF.

Turning to this clone: Other DNA sequences in this sample translate to the same CDR3. The V gene is TRBV7-7, the J gene TRBJ2-1, with 10 bases aligning to TRBD2. Germline assignment: CDR1 SSHAT and CDR2 FNYEAQ (reference sequence). J gave up 10 bases and V 1 base, and 1 base lay outside the gene matches. This CDR3 is built from 13 residues. The CDR3 loop is CASSLETSGEQFF. Written as DNA, the CDR3 is TGTGCCAGCAGCTTAGAGACTAGCGGGGAGCAGTTCTTC.

The rearrangement joins TRBV6-5 to TRBJ2-5; tentatively, D is TRBD2 (6 bases). Germline V gene lookup returns CDR1 MNHEY and CDR2 SVGAGI. Trimming left V 6 bases short and J 3 bases short, with 11 bases between. The CDR3 totals 13 residues. The DNA for the CDR3 is TGTGCCAGCAGCCGGGGACTTAAAGAGACCCAGTACTTC. This codes for CASSRGLKETQYF.

The rearrangement joins TRBV5-5 to TRBJ1-2; maybe TRBD1 (6 bases). V lost 0 bases, J lost 3 bases, and 12 bases lay in between. Germline-derived CDR1 and CDR2 are SGHKS and YYEKEE (reference sequence). There are 15 residues in the CDR3. CDR3 nucleotide sequence: TGTGCCAGCAGCTTGGGAGGACAGCCTGACTATGGCTACACCTTC. Protein sequence: CASSLGGQPDYGYTF.

The J gene is TRBJ1-1, the V gene TRBV5-1, with 8 bases lining up with TRBD1. CDR1 SGHRS and CDR2 YFSETQ come from the germline V gene. After removal of 4 bases from V and 0 bases from J, the junction contained 2 bases not matched to a gene. This CDR3 has 14 residues. CDR3 loop: CASSGQGLNTEAFF. Here the CDR3 DNA reads TGCGCCAGCAGCGGACAGGGACTGAACACTGAAGCTTTCTTT.

V and J are TRBV5-1 and TRBJ1-1, with 8 bases matching TRBD1. Germline-derived CDR1 and CDR2 are SGHRS and YFSETQ. The CDR3 sequence is 14 residues long. The V and J ends lost 5 bases and 1 base, in that order; junction bases with no gene match: 4. The CDR3 sequence: CASSRGQANTEAFF. CDR3 nucleotides: TGCGCCAGCAGTCGGGGACAGGCGAACACTGAAGCTTTCTTT. The full variable domain, with the rest looked up from reference TRBV5-1 and TRBJ1-1, is KAGVTQTPRYLIKTRGQQVTLSCSPISGHRSVSWYQQTPGQGLQFLFEYFSETQRNKGNFPGRFSGRQFSNSRSEMNVSTLELGDSALYLCASSRGQANTEAFFGQGTRLTVV.

The chain carries TRBV5-4 and TRBJ2-7; 8 nucleotides agree with TRBD1. The CDR3 spans 13 residues. V trimming: 2 bases; J trimming: 5 bases; junction bases outside the gene matches: 3. Germline CDR1 reads SGHNT; CDR2 reads YYREEE (reference sequence). Here the CDR3 DNA reads TGTGCCAGCAGCTTCTGGGACAGGAACGAGCAGTACTTC. It specifies CASSFWDRNEQYF.

The chain has TRBV6-2 or TRBV6-3 and TRBJ2-1; no firm D call. The CDR3 contains 12 residues. V was pared by 3 bases and J by 5 bases, with 5 bases between. CDR1 and CDR2 (germline): MNHEY, SVGEGT. The CDR3: CASSYLHNEQFF. The CDR3 DNA reads TGTGCCAGCAGTTATCTACACAATGAGCAGTTCTTC.

J is TRBJ2-3 and V is TRBV5-1; D is perhaps TRBD2 (6 bases). The V end was cut by 4 bases, the J end by 2 bases, with 11 bases between. The germline CDR1 and CDR2 sequences are SGHRS and YFSETQ. The CDR3 spans 14 residues. The CDR3 sequence: CASSMTRPTDTQYF. The CDR3 nucleotides are TGCGCCAGCAGCATGACTAGGCCCACAGATACGCAGTATTTT.

V and J are TRBV5-8 and TRBJ2-2, with 7 positions matching TRBD2. The CDR3 loop spans 15 amino acids. V shed 0 bases and J 5 bases; nucleotides not matched to a gene: 4. In germline, CDR1 is SGHTS, CDR2 YDEGEE. This CDR3 reads CASSLVGRRTGELFF. CDR3 sequence (DNA): TGTGCCAGCAGCTTGGTCGGGAGGAGAACCGGGGAGCTGTTTTTT.

CDR3 amino acids: CASSLSRDRTYEQYF. CDR3 in DNA: TGTGCCAGCAGCCTATCCCGGGACAGGACCTACGAGCAGTACTTC. This chain uses TRBV6-5 with TRBJ2-7, with 8 bases that match TRBD1. V trimming: 6 bases; J trimming: 2 bases; junction bases outside the gene matches: 9. The CDR3 is 15 residues long. The germline V gene encodes CDR1 MNHEY and CDR2 SVGAGI.

This chain uses TRBV10-2 with TRBJ2-1; 8 nucleotides match TRBD1. The CDR3 sequence is 15 residues long. With V trimmed by 6 bases and J by 2 bases, 6 bases remained unmatched. Per germline, CDR1 WSHSY and CDR2 SAAADI. The CDR3 nucleotides read TGCGCCAGCAGACGGACAGGGTGGACCTACAATGAGCAGTTCTTC. Protein product: CASRRTGWTYNEQFF.

The chain links TRBV19 to TRBJ1-1; TRBD1 aligns across 7 bases. Germline CDR1 and CDR2: LNHDA and SQIVND (reference sequence). The CDR3 is made up of 14 amino acids. V lost 5 bases and J lost 0; bases outside the gene matches: 3. The CDR3 sequence is CASSLQGMNTEAFF. CDR3 in DNA: TGTGCCAGTAGTTTACAGGGGATGAACACTGAAGCTTTCTTT. The full variable domain, with the rest looked up from reference TRBV19 and TRBJ1-1, is DGGITQSPKYLFRKEGQNVTLSCEQNLNHDAMYWYRQDPGQGLRLIYYSQIVNDFQKGDIAEGYSVSREKKESFPLTVTSAQKNPTAFYLCASSLQGMNTEAFFGQGTRLTVV.

The rearrangement uses TRBV5-4 and TRBJ1-1; a weak D match, TRBD1 (5 bases). Germline values: CDR1 SGHNT, CDR2 YYREEE (reference sequence). Trimming left V 0 bases short and J 5 bases short, with 11 bases between. There are 14 residues in the CDR3. The CDR3, as DNA: TGTGCCAGCAGCTTGGCCCCCGGGGGAACTGAAGCTTTCTTT. Protein product: CASSLAPGGTEAFF. Variable domain in full (rest from reference TRBV5-4 and TRBJ1-1): ETGVTQSPTHLIKTRGQQVTLRCSSQSGHNTVSWYQQALGQGPQFIFQYYREEENGRGNFPPRFSGLQFPNYSSELNVNALELDDSALYLCASSLAPGGTEAFFGQGTRLTVV.